This entry lists 26 T cell receptor beta chains sequenced from one sample in a study of T-cell reconstitution after alpha-beta-depleted transplantation in children. Unique molecular identifiers were used to barcode this TCRbeta library. MiXCR, run by TCRdb on the PCR reads, gives a single entry per CDR3 protein. This table holds hundreds of thousands of distinct CDR3 sequences, 12% found once. Sequenced material: PBMCs from the stem cell graft donor, taken from the stem cell graft. These receptors all stem from a human donor who donated a stem cell graft to a child with acute lymphoblastic leukemia.

This clonotype was detected many times. This sequence joins TRBV29-1 and TRBJ2-7, with a tentative D call TRBD1 (6 bases). This CDR3 has 16 amino acids. V was shortened by 0 bases and J by 3 bases, with 18 bases between the two germline ends. Germline V gives CDR1 SQVTM, CDR2 ANQGSEA. CDR3 sequence (DNA): TGCAGCGTTGAAGATCCGGGCAGGGGAGCTAGCTACGAGCAGTACTTC. Translated: CSVEDPGRGASYEQYF.

The CDR3 coding sequence is TGTGCCTGGAGTGTTGGACAGCCTAACTATGGCTACACCTTC. It codes for CAWSVGQPNYGYTF. V gene TRBV30 combines with J gene TRBJ1-2, with D perhaps TRBD1 (6 bases). Between the trimmed V and J ends, which lost 0 bases and 0 bases, there was a span of 8 bases. This CDR3 has 14 amino acids. Per the germline V gene, CDR1 is GTSNPN and CDR2 is SVGIG (reference sequence).

At least ten counts were recorded for this clonotype. This chain joins TRBV20-1 and TRBJ2-7, with 14 bases that match TRBD2. The CDR3 loop spans 16 amino acids. J lost 3 bases, V lost 3 bases, and 7 bases had no gene match. Germline CDR1 DFQATT, CDR2 SNEGSKA (reference sequence). The chain's CDR3 is CSARAGTSGSHYEQYF. CDR3 bases: TGCAGTGCTAGGGCCGGGACTAGCGGGAGTCACTACGAGCAGTACTTC.

This clonotype was recorded a few times. The chain has TRBV20-1 and TRBJ1-2; D gene uncertain. V lost 3 bases, J lost 4 bases, and 12 bases lay in between. The CDR3 loop spans 13 amino acids. CDR1 DFQATT and CDR2 SNEGSKA come from the germline V gene (reference sequence). DNA for the CDR3: TGCAGTGCTAGTAACAGCCCGATCTATGGCTACACCTTC. It encodes CSASNSPIYGYTF.

This clonotype was counted at least ten times. The chain is built from TRBV7-8 and TRBJ1-4, with D possibly matching TRBD1 (6 bases). Germline loops: CDR1 SGHVS, CDR2 FQNEAQ. Trimming pared 2 bases from V and 0 bases from J, leaving 13 bases between. The CDR3 length is 17 residues. The chain's CDR3 is CASSLRATGTTNEKLFF. CDR3 DNA sequence: TGTGCCAGCAGCTTACGCGCAACAGGGACAACTAATGAAAAACTGTTTTTT.

This clonotype was counted ten times or more. The V and J genes are TRBV7-9 and TRBJ2-3; 10 positions agree with TRBD2. V lost 7 bases to trimming and J lost 3 bases; unmatched junction nucleotides: 4. In germline, CDR1 is SEHNR, CDR2 FQNEAQ (reference sequence). CDR3 length: 14 residues. CDR3 nucleotide sequence: TGTGCCAGCACCGGTAGCGGGGGGACAGATACGCAGTATTTT. It encodes CASTGSGGTDTQYF.

This clonotype was detected ten times or more. The genes are TRBV20-1 and TRBJ1-5, with D perhaps matching TRBD1 (5 bases). V was trimmed by 7 bases and J by 3 bases, leaving 28 bases between them. The CDR3 contains 18 residues. Germline-derived CDR1 and CDR2 are DFQATT and SNEGSKA (reference sequence). This CDR3 reads CSVISTKTGTPYNQPQHF. The CDR3 DNA reads as TGCAGTGTGATTTCTACGAAAACGGGGACCCCTTACAATCAGCCCCAGCATTTT.

This clonotype was found many times. The rearrangement uses TRBV27 and TRBJ2-5; D may match TRBD1 or TRBD2 (5 bases each). CDR1 is MNHEY, CDR2 SMNVEV, per germline (reference sequence). V gave up 5 bases and J gave up 2 bases, with 12 bases separating them. The CDR3 spans 14 residues. The CDR3 reads CASSPGTKQETQYF. The CDR3 DNA sequence: TGTGCCAGCAGTCCCGGGACCAAACAAGAGACCCAGTACTTC.

This clonotype was seen many times. The V and J genes are TRBV28 and TRBJ1-6; D unresolved. V was shortened by 2 bases and J by 5 bases, with 13 bases between the two germline ends. The CDR3 spans 16 residues. From germline, CDR1 is MDHEN and CDR2 SYDVKM. In DNA, the CDR3 is TGTGCCAGCAGTTTACGAGGTGGCCGAAATAATTCACCCCTCCACTTT. It is translated as CASSLRGGRNNSPLHF.

V gene TRBV5-5 combines with J gene TRBJ2-1, with 8 bases matching TRBD1. This CDR3 comprises 15 residues. V lost 4 bases, J lost 0 bases, and 3 bases stayed unmatched. Germline CDR1 reads SGHKS; CDR2 reads YYEKEE (reference sequence). CDR3 in amino acids: CASSADRASYNEQFF. The CDR3 DNA follows: TGTGCCAGCAGCGCGGACAGGGCCTCCTACAATGAGCAGTTCTTC.

This clonotype was counted ten times or more. The gene calls are TRBV29-1 and TRBJ1-4, with 7 bases identical to TRBD1. Per germline, CDR1 SQVTM and CDR2 ANQGSEA. The length of the CDR3 is 11 residues. V trimming: 4 bases; J trimming: 13 bases; junction bases outside the gene matches: 6. The CDR3 region is CSVGTSGGLFF. Here the CDR3 DNA reads TGCAGCGTTGGCACGTCAGGGGGACTGTTTTTT.

This clonotype was detected ten times or more. The V gene is TRBV10-3, the J gene TRBJ2-1; 8 positions agree with TRBD2. J lost 2 bases, V lost 4 bases, and 10 bases had no gene match. The germline V gene encodes CDR1 ENHRY and CDR2 SYGVKD. The CDR3 is 17 amino acids. CDR3 sequence: CAISGAGEGRAYNEQFF. For the CDR3, the DNA is TGTGCCATCAGTGGAGCGGGAGAAGGAAGGGCCTACAATGAGCAGTTCTTC.

Of note for this clonotype: A much larger clone differs from this one at a single base, so this may be a read error. A read error is likely, as this CDR3 ends without the conserved phenylalanine or tryptophan. V gene TRBV12-3 or TRBV12-4 combines with J gene TRBJ2-5; possibly TRBD2 for D (6 bases). The CDR3 loop spans 13 amino acids. Trimming cost V 6 bases and J 5 bases, with 13 bases left between them. The CDR3 sequence is CASRLGGTETQYL. CDR3 DNA sequence: TGTGCCAGCAGGCTGGGGGGTACGGAGACCCAGTACTTG.

This clonotype has ten or more counts. This chain links TRBV4-3 with TRBJ1-4, with D possibly TRBD1 on 6 matching bases. The CDR3 has 16 amino acids. The V gene's germline CDR1 is LGHNA and CDR2 YSLEER. Trimming left V 4 bases short and J 8 bases short, with 20 bases between. The CDR3 DNA reads as TGCGCCAGCAGCCCCGTCCGGGGGCCGCCGGAGGAAAAACTGTTTTTT. It codes for CASSPVRGPPEEKLFF.

Ten or more counts support this clonotype. The chain employs TRBV19 and TRBJ2-5, with 10 bases identical to TRBD1. CDR1 is LNHDA and CDR2 is SQIVND in the germline V gene (reference sequence). Trimming took 0 bases from V and 2 from J; bases not matched to a gene: 6. The CDR3 sequence is 17 residues long. The CDR3 DNA is TGTGCCAGTAGTATAGACGCCCCGGGACAGGGGCAAGAGACCCAGTACTTC. It encodes CASSIDAPGQGQETQYF.

This clonotype has ten or more counts. This CDR3 reads CSAREQTYEQYF. The DNA of the CDR3 is TGCAGTGCTAGAGAACAGACCTACGAGCAGTACTTC. The chain joins TRBV20-1 to TRBJ2-7; D not certain. Germline CDR1 is DFQATT and CDR2 is SNEGSKA (reference sequence). V was shortened by 0 bases and J by 2 bases, with 5 bases between the two germline ends. This CDR3 has 12 residues.

This chain joins TRBV5-4 and TRBJ2-1; no clear D. There are 19 residues in the CDR3. V was clipped by 1 base and J by 3 bases, with 23 bases between them. The germline V gene has CDR1 SGHNT and CDR2 YYREEE (reference sequence). CDR3 DNA: TGTGCCAGCAGCTTGTGCCGCCCCAGGCTAGTGGTCCTCTACAATGAGCAGTTCTTC. Protein product: CASSLCRPRLVVLYNEQFF.

This clonotype was seen at least ten times. The chain is built from TRBV5-1 and TRBJ2-7, with TRBD1 matching over 7 bases. V gave up 4 bases and J gave up 3 bases; unmatched junction bases: 7. The germline V gene encodes CDR1 SGHRS and CDR2 YFSETQ. The CDR3 consists of 14 residues. Here the CDR3 reads CASSPTGNYYEQYF. The CDR3 DNA follows: TGCGCCAGCAGCCCGACAGGGAATTACTACGAGCAGTACTTC.

In its sample, this clonotype was seen many times. V is TRBV5-1 and J is TRBJ1-2; D is possibly TRBD1 (5 bases). The CDR3 extends over 14 amino acids. Looked up from germline, CDR1 is SGHRS and CDR2 is YFSETQ. The V end was cut by 1 base, the J end by 6 bases, with 13 bases between. The CDR3 DNA follows: TGCGCCAGCAGCTTGTCCACCAGGGTGAATGGCTACACCTTC. Its protein is CASSLSTRVNGYTF.

This clonotype was picked up many times. V and J are TRBV10-3 and TRBJ2-5; 7 bases are a match to TRBD2. J lost 1 base, V lost 4 bases, and 9 bases had no gene match. The CDR3 totals 16 residues. From germline, CDR1 is ENHRY and CDR2 SYGVKD. This chain's CDR3 is CAISAGGGSAQETQYF. Here the CDR3 DNA reads TGTGCCATCAGTGCTGGGGGGGGGTCCGCCCAAGAGACCCAGTACTTC.

This clonotype appeared many times. The chain links TRBV21-1 to TRBJ2-3; TRBD2 is taken as the D call from the table, unchecked against the DNA. TRBV21-1 is a documented pseudogene. The CDR3 has 12 amino acids. CDR3 bases: TGTGCCAGCAAGCCCTGCGGGCTAACGGGGTATTTT. The encoded protein is CASKPCGLTGYF.

This clonotype was seen many times. CDR3 in amino acids: CATSDLRQGRYEQYF. The CDR3 nucleotides are TGTGCCACCAGTGATTTGCGTCAGGGGCGGTACGAGCAGTACTTC. The gene calls are TRBV24-1 and TRBJ2-7; D is possibly TRBD1 (6 bases). V shed 0 bases and J shed 4 bases, with 12 bases lying between them. CDR3 length equals 15 residues. The germline V gene encodes CDR1 KGHDR and CDR2 SFDVKD.

This clonotype was recorded at least ten times. The chain has TRBV5-1 and TRBJ2-5, with no clear D. V shed 2 bases and J shed 1 base, with 6 bases lying between them. The CDR3 runs to 13 residues. Per the germline V gene, CDR1 is SGHRS and CDR2 is YFSETQ. In DNA form, the CDR3 reads TGCGCCAGCAGCTTTGCTGTCCAAGAGACCCAGTACTTC. Protein product: CASSFAVQETQYF.

This chain joins TRBV15 and TRBJ2-1, with D uncertain. The germline V gene encodes CDR1 LNHNV and CDR2 YYDKDF (reference sequence). The V end was cut by 1 base, the J end by 4 bases, with 5 bases between. CDR3 length: 13 residues. For the CDR3, the DNA is TGTGCCACCAGCAGAGGGTCTTACAATGAGCAGTTCTTC. Protein: CATSRGSYNEQFF.

Only one count was recorded for this clonotype. Being one base from a much bigger clone, this may be a read error. The V call is TRBV7-8, the J call TRBJ2-2; D gene unclear. The CDR3 is made up of 13 amino acids. Germline V gene lookup returns CDR1 SGHVS and CDR2 FQNEAQ. The CDR3: CGSSFLNPGELFF. DNA for the CDR3: TGTGGCAGCAGCTTTTTAAACCCCGGGGAGCTGTTTTTT.

This clonotype was picked up many times. The V gene is TRBV7-9, the J gene TRBJ1-1; D is perhaps TRBD1 (5 bases). This CDR3 contains 16 residues. V lost 5 bases and J lost 4, with 20 bases in between. Germline CDR1 is SEHNR and CDR2 is FQNEAQ (reference sequence). The CDR3 loop reads CASSPPPVAGGTEAFF. As DNA, the CDR3 is TGTGCCAGCAGCCCCCCTCCAGTAGCCGGGGGCACTGAAGCTTTCTTT.